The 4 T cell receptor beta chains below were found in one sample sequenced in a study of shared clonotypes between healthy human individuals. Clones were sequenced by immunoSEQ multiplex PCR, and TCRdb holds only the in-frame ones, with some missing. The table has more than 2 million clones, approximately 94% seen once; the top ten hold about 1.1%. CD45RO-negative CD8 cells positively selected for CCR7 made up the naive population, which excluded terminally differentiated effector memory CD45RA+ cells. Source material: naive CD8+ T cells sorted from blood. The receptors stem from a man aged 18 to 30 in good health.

CDR3 protein: CASSQPPGQGAENEKLFF. The CDR3 nucleotides are TGCGCCAGCAGCCAACCTCCGGGACAGGGGGCCGAAAATGAAAAACTGTTTTTT. The chain couples TRBV4-1 to TRBJ1-4, with TRBD1 matching over 12 bases. J gave up 5 bases and V 2 bases, and 9 bases lay outside the gene matches. The CDR3 runs to 18 residues. Germline CDR1 and CDR2: MGHRA and YSYEKL.

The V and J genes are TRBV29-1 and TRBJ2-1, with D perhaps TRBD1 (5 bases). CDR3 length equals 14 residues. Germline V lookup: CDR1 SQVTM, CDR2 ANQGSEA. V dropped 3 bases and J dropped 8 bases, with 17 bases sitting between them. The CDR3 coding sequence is TGCAGCGTTGATGGGCCCGGGTTGGGGCATGAGCAGTTCTTC. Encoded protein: CSVDGPGLGHEQFF.

CDR3: CASRSRGIETQYF. The CDR3 DNA sequence: TGTGCCAGCAGATCCAGGGGGATCGAGACCCAGTACTTC. V is TRBV6-1 and J is TRBJ2-5, with 7 bases matching TRBD1. This CDR3 is built from 13 residues. Unmatched junction bases numbered 6, after V lost 6 bases and J lost 5 bases. Germline CDR1 is MNHNS and CDR2 is SASEGT.

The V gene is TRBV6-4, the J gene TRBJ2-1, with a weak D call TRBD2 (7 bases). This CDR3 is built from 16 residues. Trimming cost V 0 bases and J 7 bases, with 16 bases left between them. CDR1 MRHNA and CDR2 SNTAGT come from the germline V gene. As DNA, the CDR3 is TGTGCCAGCAGTGACTCAGGAGGGGGGACTACAAATGAGCAGTTCTTC. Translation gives CASSDSGGGTTNEQFF.